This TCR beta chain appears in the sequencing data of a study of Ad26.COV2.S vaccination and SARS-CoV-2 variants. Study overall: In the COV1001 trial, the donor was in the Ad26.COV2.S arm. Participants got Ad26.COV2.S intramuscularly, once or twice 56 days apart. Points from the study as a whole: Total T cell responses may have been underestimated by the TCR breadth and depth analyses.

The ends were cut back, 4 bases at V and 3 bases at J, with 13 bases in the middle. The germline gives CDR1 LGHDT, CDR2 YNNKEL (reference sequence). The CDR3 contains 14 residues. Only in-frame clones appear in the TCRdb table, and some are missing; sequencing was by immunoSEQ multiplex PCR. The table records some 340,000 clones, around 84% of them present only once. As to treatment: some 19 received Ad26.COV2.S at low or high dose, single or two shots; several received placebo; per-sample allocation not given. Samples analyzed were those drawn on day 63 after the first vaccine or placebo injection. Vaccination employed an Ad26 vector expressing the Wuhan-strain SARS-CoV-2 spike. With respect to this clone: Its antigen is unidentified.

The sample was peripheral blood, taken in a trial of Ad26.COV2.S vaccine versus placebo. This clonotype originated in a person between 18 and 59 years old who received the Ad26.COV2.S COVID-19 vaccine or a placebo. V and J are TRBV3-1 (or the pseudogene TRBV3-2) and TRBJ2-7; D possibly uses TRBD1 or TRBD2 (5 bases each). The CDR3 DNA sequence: TGTGCCAGCAGCCCGGGACCCATCTTCTACGAGCAGTACTTC. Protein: CASSPGPIFYEQYF.